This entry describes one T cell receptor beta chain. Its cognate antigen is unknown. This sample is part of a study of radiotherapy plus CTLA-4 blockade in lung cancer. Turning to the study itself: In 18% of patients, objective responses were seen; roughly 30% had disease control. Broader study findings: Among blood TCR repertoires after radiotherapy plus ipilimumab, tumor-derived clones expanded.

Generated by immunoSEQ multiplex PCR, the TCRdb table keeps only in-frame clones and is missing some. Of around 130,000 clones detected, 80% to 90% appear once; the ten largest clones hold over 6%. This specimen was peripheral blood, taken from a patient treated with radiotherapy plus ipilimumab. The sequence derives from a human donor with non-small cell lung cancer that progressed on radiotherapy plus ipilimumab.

CDR3: CSVTSSVGELFF. The CDR3, as DNA: TGCAGCGTGACTAGTTCCGTCGGGGAGCTGTTTTTT. The chain employs TRBV29-1 and TRBJ2-2; D possibly corresponds to TRBD2 (6 bases). Per germline, CDR1 SQVTM and CDR2 ANQGSEA. Deletions cut 6 bases from V and 7 bases from J, with 12 bases between. The CDR3 is 12 residues long.